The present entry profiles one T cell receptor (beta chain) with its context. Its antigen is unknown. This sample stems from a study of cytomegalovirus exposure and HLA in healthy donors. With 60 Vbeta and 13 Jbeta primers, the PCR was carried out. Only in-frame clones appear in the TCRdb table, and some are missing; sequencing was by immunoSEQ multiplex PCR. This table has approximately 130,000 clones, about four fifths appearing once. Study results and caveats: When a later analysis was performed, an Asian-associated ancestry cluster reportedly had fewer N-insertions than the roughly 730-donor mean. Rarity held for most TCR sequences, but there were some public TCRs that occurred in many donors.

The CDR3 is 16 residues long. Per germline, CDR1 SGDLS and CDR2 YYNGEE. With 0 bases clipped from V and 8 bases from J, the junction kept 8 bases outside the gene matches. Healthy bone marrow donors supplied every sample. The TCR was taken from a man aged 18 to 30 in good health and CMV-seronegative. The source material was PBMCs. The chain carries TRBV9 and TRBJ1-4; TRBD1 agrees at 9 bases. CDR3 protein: CASSVGPDRGREKLFF. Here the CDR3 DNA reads TGTGCCAGCAGCGTAGGTCCGGACAGGGGTCGCGAAAAACTGTTTTTT. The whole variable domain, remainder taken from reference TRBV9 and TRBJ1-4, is DSGVTQTPKHLITATGQRVTLRCSPRSGDLSVYWYQQSLDQGLQFLIQYYNGEERAKGNILERFSAQQFPDLHSELNLSSLELGDSALYFCASSVGPDRGREKLFFGSGTQLSVL.